These 14 T cell receptor beta chains share one sample of origin, sequenced in a study of OX40 agonist ivuxolimab in advanced cancers. Sequencing used immunoSEQ multiplex PCR; TCRdb keeps in-frame clones, though not all of them. The sample has 50,000 to 70,000 clones, 91% seen once. The source material was CD4+ or CD8+ T cells sorted from blood, sampled in a trial of the OX40 agonist ivuxolimab. The receptor source for this set is an adult with an advanced solid tumor such as melanoma, head and neck, liver or kidney cancer.

V and J are TRBV28 and TRBJ2-5; 10 bases fit TRBD1. This CDR3 comprises 16 residues. Germline values: CDR1 MDHEN, CDR2 SYDVKM. The V gene end was trimmed by 4 bases and the J gene end by 0 bases; junction bases not matched to a gene: 5. CDR3 residues: CASSSPDRGYQETQYF. CDR3 bases: TGTGCCAGCAGTTCCCCGGACAGGGGGTACCAAGAGACCCAGTACTTC.

The V and J genes are TRBV4-1 and TRBJ2-5; D is uncertain. Trimming left V 4 bases short and J 0 bases short, with 12 bases between. The CDR3 is made up of 15 amino acids. Per the germline V gene, CDR1 is MGHRA and CDR2 is YSYEKL. The CDR3: CASSPPTLDQETQYF. Written as DNA, the CDR3 is TGCGCCAGCAGCCCTCCAACCCTAGACCAAGAGACCCAGTACTTC.

The rearrangement links TRBV28 to TRBJ2-7; perhaps TRBD1 as D (6 bases). Germline V gives CDR1 MDHEN, CDR2 SYDVKM. This CDR3 has 13 residues. The V and J ends lost 2 bases and 2 bases respectively, with 7 bases between them. The CDR3 DNA is TGTGCCAGCAGTTTAAGGACAGCCTACGAGCAGTACTTC. Protein: CASSLRTAYEQYF.

This chain uses TRBV2 with TRBJ2-7; 7 nucleotides agree with TRBD1. V was pared by 4 bases and J by 5 bases, with 8 bases of the junction left unmatched. This CDR3 has 14 amino acids. Germline values: CDR1 SNHLY, CDR2 FYNNEI. The CDR3 is CASSGQTGQNEQYF. CDR3 DNA: TGTGCCAGCAGTGGCCAGACAGGGCAGAACGAGCAGTACTTC.

The chain joins TRBV27 to TRBJ2-7; TRBD2 might be the D (5 bases). The V and J ends lost 5 bases and 0 bases respectively, with 11 bases between them. Germline CDR1 and CDR2: MNHEY and SMNVEV (reference sequence). The CDR3 covers 14 residues. The CDR3 nucleotides are TGTGCCAGCAGTCACACCGGGGTCTCCTACGAGCAGTACTTC. Translated, it gives CASSHTGVSYEQYF.

This chain uses TRBV7-8 with TRBJ2-7; TRBD1 matches at 9 bases. J gave up 1 base and V 5 bases, and 6 bases lay outside the gene matches. This CDR3 comprises 15 residues. Per the germline V gene, CDR1 is SGHVS and CDR2 is FQNEAQ. The chain's CDR3 is CASSQMGQGSYEQYF. The CDR3 DNA sequence: TGTGCCAGCAGCCAAATGGGACAGGGTTCCTACGAGCAGTACTTC.

The rearrangement links TRBV6-5 to TRBJ2-7; 12 bases align to TRBD1. The CDR3 is 14 amino acids. Per germline, CDR1 MNHEY and CDR2 SVGAGI. The junction had 6 bases not matched to a gene; V was cut back by 5 bases and J by 7 bases. The CDR3: CASSMGQGALEQYF. CDR3 in DNA: TGTGCCAGCAGTATGGGACAGGGGGCGCTTGAGCAGTACTTC.

The rearrangement links TRBV28 to TRBJ1-1; D call uncertain. Trimming stripped 6 bases from V and 1 base from J, with 9 bases between. From germline, CDR1 is MDHEN and CDR2 SYDVKM. CDR3 size: 13 residues. The CDR3, as DNA: TGTGCCAGCAGCCAGGACGGGAACACTGAAGCTTTCTTT. This translates into CASSQDGNTEAFF.

The chain has TRBV9 and TRBJ2-5; D possibly corresponds to TRBD1 (6 bases). CDR1 is SGDLS, CDR2 YYNGEE, per germline. The V end was cut by 0 bases, the J end by 6 bases, with 15 bases between. There are 15 residues in the CDR3. The CDR3 bases are TGTGCCAGCAGCGTAGATGGGGGCCAGGGGAAGACCCAGTACTTC. Its protein product is CASSVDGGQGKTQYF. Based on the CDR3 plus reference TRBV9 and TRBJ2-5, the full variable domain is DSGVTQTPKHLITATGQRVTLRCSPRSGDLSVYWYQQSLDQGLQFLIQYYNGEERAKGNILERFSAQQFPDLHSELNLSSLELGDSALYFCASSVDGGQGKTQYFGPGTRLLVL.

In this sample, this clone turned up a few times. The chain joins TRBV19 to TRBJ2-1, with 11 bases that match TRBD2. V was pared by 3 bases and J by 1 base, with 5 bases of the junction left unmatched. This CDR3 contains 17 residues. Germline V gene sequence: CDR1 LNHDA, CDR2 SQIVND (reference sequence). The CDR3 nucleotides are TGTGCCAGTAGTATTTCTCTAGCGGGAGGATCCTACAATGAGCAGTTCTTC. It encodes CASSISLAGGSYNEQFF. Full variable domain (rest looked up from reference TRBV19 and TRBJ2-1): DGGITQSPKYLFRKEGQNVTLSCEQNLNHDAMYWYRQDPGQGLRLIYYSQIVNDFQKGDIAEGYSVSREKKESFPLTVTSAQKNPTAFYLCASSISLAGGSYNEQFFGPGTRLTVL.

The V call is TRBV28, the J call TRBJ2-7, with D perhaps matching TRBD1 (6 bases). Germline CDR1 reads MDHEN; CDR2 reads SYDVKM. V gave up 6 bases and J gave up 6 bases, with 9 bases separating them. The CDR3 runs to 11 residues. The DNA for the CDR3 is TGTGCCAGCAGCATAGGGGGCGAGCAGTACTTC. Translating it yields CASSIGGEQYF. The full variable domain, completed using reference TRBV28 and TRBJ2-7, is DVKVTQSSRYLVKRTGEKVFLECVQDMDHENMFWYRQDPGLGLRLIYFSYDVKMKEKGDIPEGYSVSREKKERFSLILESASTNQTSMYLCASSIGGEQYFGPGTRLTVT.

The chain recombines TRBV9 with TRBJ2-2; 7 bases are shared with TRBD1. V dropped 4 bases and J dropped 7; count of bases not matched to a gene: 10. There are 15 residues in the CDR3. Germline assignment: CDR1 SGDLS and CDR2 YYNGEE. The DNA for the CDR3 is TGTGCCAGCAGCCCAACGACAGGGTTCGGCGGGGAGCTGTTTTTT. It codes for CASSPTTGFGGELFF.

CDR3 nucleotides: TGTGCCAGCAGCTTAGCCCTAGGGCTCTACAATGAGCAGTTCTTC. Protein product: CASSLALGLYNEQFF. The chain uses TRBV7-7 and TRBJ2-1; D ambiguous. The germline gives CDR1 SSHAT, CDR2 FNYEAQ (reference sequence). This CDR3 comprises 15 residues. V shed 0 bases and J shed 3 bases, with 9 bases lying between them. The complete variable domain, with remaining parts taken from reference TRBV7-7 and TRBJ2-1, reads GAGVSQSPRYKVTKRGQDVTLRCDPISSHATLYWYQQALGQGPEFLTYFNYEAQPDKSGLPSDRFSAERPEGSISTLTIQRTEQRDSAMYRCASSLALGLYNEQFFGPGTRLTVL.

The chain uses TRBV7-8 and TRBJ1-5, with a possible D match to TRBD1 (6 bases). Trimming pared 1 base from V and 3 bases from J, leaving 10 bases between. Germline values: CDR1 SGHVS, CDR2 FQNEAQ. CDR3 length: 15 residues. The CDR3, as DNA: TGTGCCAGCAGCTTAGGGTGGACAGCCAATCAGCCCCAGCATTTT. This sequence encodes CASSLGWTANQPQHF.